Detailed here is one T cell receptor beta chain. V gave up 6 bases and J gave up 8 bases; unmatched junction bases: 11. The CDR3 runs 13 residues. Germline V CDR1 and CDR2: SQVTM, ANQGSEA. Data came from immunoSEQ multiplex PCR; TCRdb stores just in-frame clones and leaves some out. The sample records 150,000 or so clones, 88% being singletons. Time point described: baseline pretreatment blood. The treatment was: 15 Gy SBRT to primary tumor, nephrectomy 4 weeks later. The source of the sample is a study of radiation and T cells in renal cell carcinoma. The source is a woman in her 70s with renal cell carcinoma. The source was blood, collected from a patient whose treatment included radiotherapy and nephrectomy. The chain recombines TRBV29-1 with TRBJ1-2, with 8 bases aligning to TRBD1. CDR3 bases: TGCAGCGTGGGGTTTACAGGGGACAGGGGCTACACCTTC. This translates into CSVGFTGDRGYTF.